This T cell receptor beta chain derives from a study of graft-versus-host responses after intestinal transplantation. Germline V CDR1 and CDR2: KGHSH, LQKENI. Trimming removed 6 bases at V and 7 bases at J, with 7 bases between. This CDR3 is built from 12 residues. In regard to this clone: The antigen remains unidentified.

The method was immunoSEQ multiplex PCR; TCRdb's version includes in-frame clones alone and lacks a portion of them. The sample lists around 100,000 clones, about 92% occurring once. This chain uses TRBV18 with TRBJ1-6; D unclear. The clonotype originates from a human donor who was the organ donor for an intestinal transplant. The sequencing used unstimulated CD4+ T cells sorted from spleen or lymph node cells, collected before transplant. Here the CDR3 DNA reads TGTGCCAGCTCCGGACCAAATTCACCCCTCCACTTT. Translation gives CASSGPNSPLHF.